This paragraph reports one T cell receptor beta chain. This CDR3 has 15 residues. Germline assignment: CDR1 GTSNPN and CDR2 SVGIG (reference sequence). V lost 2 bases to trimming and J lost 6 bases, with 17 bases between them. TCRdb re-derived calls from the reads in MiXCR, one entry per CDR3 protein. Counted here are 300,000 or so distinct CDR3 sequences, under 30% occurring once; the ten biggest clones make up approximately 15%. This entry belongs to a study of T cell repertoires in cytomegalovirus infection. The sequence was obtained from a human donor in good health (CMV status not recorded). Some clones in this sample may be carry-over from other donors' samples. Sample: PBMCs. V usage is TRBV30 and J usage is TRBJ2-1; D is unresolved. The CDR3 here is CAWSRVAVGSNEQFF. The DNA of the CDR3 is TGTGCCTGGAGTCGGGTAGCCGTGGGTTCCAATGAGCAGTTCTTC.